This entry describes one T cell receptor beta chain. As originally analysed: How many nucleated cells were present was estimated from reference gene primer amplification. Here immunoSEQ multiplex PCR was the method, and the copy in TCRdb shows in-frame clones only, minus some. The D gene and trimming were derived from the DNA, and the V and J assignments and clone size from that table. The table includes about 56,000 clones, 89% detected once. This CDR3 spans 13 amino acids. Enrolled during active infection, Seattle patients were then followed longitudinally. This sample stems from a study of blood T cell repertoires in COVID-19. Study-wide context: Spain, Italy and the United States supplied samples that represented acute and convalescent COVID-19. Sources were T cells, B-cell-depleted T cells, or PBMCs; the material itself was cDNA or gDNA.

The sequenced material came from peripheral blood. This TCR came from a woman aged 60-75 years with COVID-19, enrolled during active disease. The rearrangement joins TRBV12-1 to TRBJ2-1; TRBD1 is the table's D call, not checked against the DNA. TRBV12-1 constitutes a pseudogene. The CDR3 DNA reads TGTGCCAGCAGCTCGACAGGGGTAAATGAGCAGTTCTTC. It encodes CASSSTGVNEQFF.